What follows are 15 T cell receptor beta chains derived from one specimen sequenced in a study of vaccination and CD4 T cells after COVID-19. No antigen has been assigned to these receptors. The sample's treatment: approximately 9-day PBMC culture with coronavirus spike peptide pools or control peptides (ViraFEST assay). Before the COVID-19 pandemic (2011-2018), CD4+ T cells were obtained from the unexposed donor. Sequence data for DNA of cultured CD4+ T cells were generated by the Oncomine TCR Beta short-read assay. TCRdb re-derived calls from the PCR reads in MiXCR, one entry per CDR3 protein. The table shows about 6,600 distinct CDR3 sequences, with roughly 43% occurring only once. Sequenced sample: CD4+ T cells from blood, cultured in vitro. The receptors were gathered from a human donor in good health.

This clonotype was seen only once. This sequence joins TRBV18 and TRBJ2-1; tentatively, D is TRBD2 (5 bases). The germline V and J ends were trimmed by 3 bases and 12 bases, with 15 bases remaining between them. The CDR3 has 13 amino acids. CDR1 is KGHSH, CDR2 LQKENI, per germline. The CDR3 region is CASSPPSSPGQFF. For the CDR3, the DNA is TGTGCCAGCTCACCCCCCTCTAGCCCCGGGCAGTTCTTC.

This chain connects TRBV9 to TRBJ1-1; unclear D gene. V was shortened by 6 bases and J by 0 bases, with 12 bases between the two germline ends. This CDR3 has 14 amino acids. Germline-derived CDR1 and CDR2 are SGDLS and YYNGEE. The CDR3 loop is CASNKGNLNTEAFF. The CDR3 DNA is TGTGCCAGCAACAAAGGGAACTTGAACACTGAAGCTTTCTTT.

In this sample, this clonotype turned up a few times. The rearrangement joins TRBV7-2 to TRBJ1-1; D might be TRBD1 (5 bases). Germline assignment: CDR1 SGHTA and CDR2 FQGNSA. V was shortened by 5 bases and J by 5 bases, with 24 bases between the two germline ends. The CDR3 has 17 amino acids. CDR3 protein: CASSKVGVGQGGTEAFF. The CDR3 DNA is TGTGCCAGCAGCAAAGTAGGGGTAGGGCAGGGCGGTACTGAAGCTTTCTTT.

This clonotype was seen only a few times. J is TRBJ2-3 and V is TRBV20-1, with TRBD2 matching 9 bases. The length of the CDR3 is 15 residues. J gave up 4 bases and V 0 bases, and 5 bases lay outside the gene matches. Looked up from germline, CDR1 is DFQATT and CDR2 is SNEGSKA (reference sequence). This CDR3 is CSARERGGAPDTQYF. As DNA, the CDR3 is TGCAGTGCTAGAGAACGCGGGGGGGCCCCAGATACGCAGTATTTT.

The chain has TRBV10-1 and TRBJ1-2; possible D gene TRBD1, 5 bases. With 3 bases removed from V and 6 bases from J, the gap between germline ends came to 11 bases. The germline V gene encodes CDR1 WNHNN and CDR2 SYGVQD (reference sequence). This CDR3 is built from 13 residues. The CDR3 protein is CASSDGGGDGYTF. The CDR3 DNA sequence: TGCGCCAGCAGTGATGGAGGAGGGGATGGCTACACCTTC.

The chain recombines TRBV20-1 with TRBJ2-1, with TRBD2 matching 9 bases. Germline assignment: CDR1 DFQATT and CDR2 SNEGSKA (reference sequence). V shed 0 bases, J shed 4 bases, and the junction held 7 bases outside the gene matches. This CDR3 region has 16 residues. The CDR3 here is CSARDWAGGDYNEQFF. CDR3 DNA: TGCAGTGCTAGAGATTGGGCGGGAGGGGATTACAATGAGCAGTTCTTC.

The chain employs TRBV5-4 and TRBJ1-2; unclear D gene. The CDR3 spans 14 residues. CDR1 and CDR2 from the germline V gene are SGHNT and YYREEE (reference sequence). Trimming stripped 4 bases from V and 1 base from J, with 11 bases between. The CDR3 is CASSPVPGNYGYTF. The CDR3 nucleotides are TGTGCCAGCAGCCCGGTTCCGGGTAACTATGGCTACACCTTC. The full variable domain, in which reference TRBV5-4 and TRBJ1-2 provide the parts outside the CDR3, is ETGVTQSPTHLIKTRGQQVTLRCSSQSGHNTVSWYQQALGQGPQFIFQYYREEENGRGNFPPRFSGLQFPNYSSELNVNALELDDSALYLCASSPVPGNYGYTFGSGTRLTVV.

In this sample, this clonotype turned up a few times. J is TRBJ2-7 and V is TRBV7-2; 10 nucleotides agree with TRBD1. The length of the CDR3 is 16 residues. Germline V gene data show CDR1 as SGHTA and CDR2 as FQGNSA. V shed 5 bases, J shed 6 bases, and the junction held 13 bases outside the gene matches. This CDR3 is CASSLPLGQGPLEQYF. As DNA, the CDR3 is TGTGCCAGCAGCCTACCCCTGGGACAGGGGCCTCTCGAGCAGTACTTC. The complete variable domain, with remaining parts taken from reference TRBV7-2 and TRBJ2-7, reads GAGVSQSPSNKVTEKGKDVELRCDPISGHTALYWYRQSLGQGLEFLIYFQGNSAPDKSGLPSDRFSAERTGGSVSTLTIQRTQQEDSAVYLCASSLPLGQGPLEQYFGPGTRLTVT.

The V gene is TRBV30, the J gene TRBJ1-2; D is undetermined. The CDR3 consists of 14 residues. CDR1 and CDR2 (germline): GTSNPN, SVGIG (reference sequence). V was pared by 1 base and J by 1 base, with 10 bases between. The chain's CDR3 is CAWSEQTFNYGYTF. The DNA of the CDR3 is TGTGCCTGGAGTGAACAGACCTTTAACTATGGCTACACCTTC.

This clonotype has only a few counts. The V gene is TRBV5-6, the J gene TRBJ2-7, with a tentative D call TRBD2 (6 bases). There are 14 residues in the CDR3. The V gene's germline CDR1 is SGHDT and CDR2 YYEEEE. The V gene lost 5 bases and the J gene lost 3 bases, with 15 bases spanning the gap. The CDR3 DNA reads TGTGCCAGCAGTCGGAGGGAGTCCTACTACGAGCAGTACTTC. It encodes CASSRRESYYEQYF. The complete variable domain, with remaining parts taken from reference TRBV5-6 and TRBJ2-7, reads DAGVTQSPTHLIKTRGQQVTLRCSPKSGHDTVSWYQQALGQGPQFIFQYYEEEERQRGNFPDRFSGHQFPNYSSELNVNALLLGDSALYLCASSRRESYYEQYFGPGTRLTVT.

The chain recombines TRBV30 with TRBJ2-5; D gene uncertain. The CDR3 has 13 amino acids. Trimming shortened V by 7 bases and J by 4 bases, and 16 bases separated the two germline ends. Germline values: CDR1 GTSNPN, CDR2 SVGIG (reference sequence). CDR3 loop: CAFRRWGRETQYF. DNA of the CDR3: TGTGCCTTCCGCAGATGGGGAAGAGAGACCCAGTACTTC.

V and J are TRBV7-9 and TRBJ1-1; 9 nucleotides match TRBD1. Germline CDR1 SEHNR, CDR2 FQNEAQ (reference sequence). J gave up 1 base and V 7 bases, and 10 bases lay outside the gene matches. The length of the CDR3 is 16 residues. CDR3 coding DNA: TGTGCCAGCAAACCGGGACAGGGTTTTGGGAACACTGAAGCTTTCTTT. This encodes CASKPGQGFGNTEAFF.

This clonotype was seen a few times. This chain uses TRBV6-2 or TRBV6-3 with TRBJ1-5; D call uncertain. V was cut by 1 base and J by 3 bases, with 10 bases left in between. CDR3 length: 15 residues. The germline V gene has CDR1 MNHEY and CDR2 SVGEGT. Here the CDR3 DNA reads TGTGCCAGCAGTTACTATGGCAGTTTCAATCAGCCCCAGCATTTT. Translating gives CASSYYGSFNQPQHF.

This clonotype was seen a few times. J is TRBJ1-6 and V is TRBV19; TRBD1 matches 7 bases. With V trimmed by 7 bases and J by 15 bases, 9 bases remained unmatched. This CDR3 region has 12 residues. Looked up from germline, CDR1 is LNHDA and CDR2 is SQIVND (reference sequence). CDR3 protein: CASTRGSVDLHF. CDR3 sequence (DNA): TGTGCCAGTACCAGGGGGTCGGTTGACCTCCACTTT.

V gene TRBV19 combines with J gene TRBJ1-2, with D maybe TRBD1 (6 bases). Looked up from germline, CDR1 is LNHDA and CDR2 is SQIVND (reference sequence). V was shortened by 5 bases and J by 8 bases, with 12 bases between the two germline ends. The CDR3 runs 12 residues. CDR3 coding DNA: TGTGCCAGTAGTCGGAAGGGGGTCGGCTACACCTTC. As protein: CASSRKGVGYTF.